Presented here are 18 T cell receptor beta chains from one specimen sequenced in a study of patients and donors after allogeneic stem cell transplantation. TCRdb independently ran MiXCR on the RT-PCR reads; one entry per CDR3 protein. The sample consists of a few hundred thousand distinct CDR3 sequences, more than 35% of them appearing once. The sequenced sample was blood, either unsorted or a sorted T cell fraction (not recorded which). Receptor source: a human donor who was either an allogeneic HSCT recipient or a stem cell or donor lymphocyte infusion donor (not recorded which). It is not recorded whose cells these are; they may come from a transplant donor.

V is TRBV29-1 and J is TRBJ1-2, with 7 bases identical to TRBD1. Germline V lookup: CDR1 SQVTM, CDR2 ANQGSEA. The junction had 6 bases not matched to a gene; V was cut back by 6 bases and J by 5 bases. The length of the CDR3 is 12 residues. CDR3 residues: CSVETGVYGYTF. The CDR3, as DNA: TGCAGCGTGGAAACAGGGGTGTATGGCTACACCTTC.

The chain employs TRBV29-1 and TRBJ1-1, with D maybe TRBD1 (6 bases). Between the trimmed V and J ends, which lost 7 bases and 1 base, there was a span of 16 bases. This CDR3 spans 14 amino acids. CDR1 is SQVTM and CDR2 is ANQGSEA in the germline V gene. CDR3 DNA: TGCAGCGCCAGAACAGGGCGAAAGAACACTGAAGCTTTCTTT. This translates into CSARTGRKNTEAFF.

The rearrangement joins TRBV29-1 to TRBJ2-1, with 12 bases aligning to TRBD2. The germline CDR1 and CDR2 sequences are SQVTM and ANQGSEA. The CDR3 extends over 15 amino acids. Trimming removed 5 bases from V and 8 bases from J; junction bases left unmatched: 10. In nucleotides, the CDR3 is TGCAGCGTTTACCTAGCGGGGGGGCGTTTGGATGAGCAGTTCTTC. It translates to CSVYLAGGRLDEQFF.

The gene calls are TRBV4-1 and TRBJ1-1, with unresolved D. Germline-derived CDR1 and CDR2 are MGHRA and YSYEKL. Trimming removed 4 bases from V and 5 bases from J, with 8 bases in between. The CDR3 covers 12 residues. The CDR3 reads CASSRRGTEAFF. In DNA, the CDR3 is TGCGCCAGCAGCCGACGAGGGACTGAAGCTTTCTTT.

The chain is built from TRBV10-3 and TRBJ1-2, with D hard to call. CDR1 and CDR2 from the germline V gene are ENHRY and SYGVKD. V was pared by 7 bases and J by 4 bases, with 13 bases between. CDR3 length equals 13 residues. As DNA, the CDR3 is TGTGCCATCACCCCCGGACTGGTCTATGGCTACACCTTC. Amino acid sequence: CAITPGLVYGYTF.

The chain joins TRBV3-2 to TRBJ2-4; TRBD1 is the table's D call and was not checked against the DNA. TRBV3-2 is shown as a pseudogene. The CDR3 has 16 residues. The CDR3 sequence is CASSQKETYRENIQYF. CDR3 coding DNA: TGTGCCAGCAGCCAAAAAGAAACCTACAGGGAAAACATTCAGTACTTC.

The rearrangement links TRBV7-2 to TRBJ1-5; possibly TRBD1 for D (5 bases). CDR1 SGHTA and CDR2 FQGNSA come from the germline V gene. This CDR3 is built from 15 residues. Trimming stripped 1 base from V and 7 bases from J, with 14 bases between. CDR3 region: CASSLGMSGFQPQHF. The CDR3 DNA reads TGTGCCAGCAGCTTAGGAATGTCAGGGTTCCAGCCCCAGCATTTT.

The J gene is TRBJ2-7, the V gene TRBV6-2 or TRBV6-3; tentatively, D is TRBD1 (5 bases). Deletions cut 3 bases from V and 2 bases from J, with 14 bases between. Germline CDR1 MNHEY, CDR2 SVGEGT. The CDR3 contains 15 residues. The CDR3 loop reads CASSYYLGLAYEQYF. The CDR3, as DNA: TGTGCCAGCAGTTATTATTTGGGGCTGGCCTACGAGCAGTACTTC.

J is TRBJ2-2 and V is TRBV12-3 or TRBV12-4; 8 nucleotides agree with TRBD1. The CDR3 spans 16 residues. V lost 1 base, J lost 5 bases, and 6 bases stayed unmatched. CDR3 residues: CASSLEGDRWTGELFF. CDR3 in DNA: TGTGCCAGCAGTTTAGAGGGGGACAGGTGGACCGGGGAGCTGTTTTTT.

The V gene is TRBV29-1, the J gene TRBJ2-3, with 13 bases lining up with TRBD2. The germline gives CDR1 SQVTM, CDR2 ANQGSEA. The CDR3 has 15 residues. V was pared by 8 bases and J by 9 bases, with 14 bases of the junction left unmatched. The CDR3 region is CSTTPGLAGRETQYF. The CDR3 nucleotides are TGCAGCACTACTCCGGGACTAGCGGGGCGGGAGACGCAGTATTTT.

This clonotype came up a few times. This sequence joins TRBV12-3 or TRBV12-4 and TRBJ1-2; 8 bases match TRBD1. This CDR3 is 16 amino acids long. Trimming at V came to 2 bases and at J to 2 bases, leaving 7 bases not matched to a gene. The CDR3 DNA is TGTGCCAGCAGTTTAAGTATGGGACAGGAAAACTATGGCTACACCTTC. Translated, it gives CASSLSMGQENYGYTF.

The rearrangement links TRBV5-1 to TRBJ2-7; TRBD2 aligns across 7 bases. The CDR3 contains 14 residues. The V and J ends lost 4 bases and 3 bases, in that order; junction bases with no gene match: 7. Germline V gene lookup returns CDR1 SGHRS and CDR2 YFSETQ. The DNA of the CDR3 is TGCGCCAGCAGCGTTCTAGCGGAGGACTACGAGCAGTACTTC. Its protein product is CASSVLAEDYEQYF.

This clonotype occurred a few times. The chain carries TRBV12-3 or TRBV12-4 and TRBJ1-1, with D unclear. The CDR3 sequence is 14 residues long. V lost 7 bases and J lost 0, with 12 bases in between. As DNA, the CDR3 is TGTGCCAGCACCGTACAAGTGCTGAACACTGAAGCTTTCTTT. Its protein product is CASTVQVLNTEAFF.

This sequence joins TRBV7-9 and TRBJ2-3; no clear D. Germline V gives CDR1 SEHNR, CDR2 FQNEAQ (reference sequence). There are 15 residues in the CDR3. V lost 7 bases, J lost 3 bases, and 17 bases lay in between. Written as DNA, the CDR3 is TGTGCCAGCAACTCACCCCGGTATAGGACAGATACGCAGTATTTT. Translated: CASNSPRYRTDTQYF.

V usage is TRBV20-1 and J usage is TRBJ1-3; D remains unclear. Germline CDR1 is DFQATT and CDR2 is SNEGSKA (reference sequence). The CDR3 covers 14 residues. Trimming stripped 0 bases from V and 3 bases from J, with 9 bases between. The CDR3 DNA reads TGCAGTGCTAGAGATTCCGGGTTTGGAAACACCATATATTTT. Its translation is CSARDSGFGNTIYF.

This clonotype was seen a few times. The chain carries TRBV12-3 or TRBV12-4 and TRBJ1-1; TRBD1 matches at 10 bases. V was clipped by 6 bases and J by 12 bases; unmatched bases: 13. This CDR3 comprises 14 residues. The CDR3 sequence: CASSSSPRDRGTFF. In DNA, the CDR3 is TGTGCCAGCAGCTCGAGCCCCCGGGACAGGGGAACTTTCTTT.

A few counts support this clonotype. This sequence joins TRBV10-3 and TRBJ2-5, with D unresolved. This CDR3 comprises 13 residues. Germline-derived CDR1 and CDR2 are ENHRY and SYGVKD. V was trimmed by 2 bases and J by 7 bases, leaving 11 bases between them. The CDR3 sequence: CAISENIWGTQYF. CDR3 nucleotide sequence: TGTGCCATCAGTGAGAATATATGGGGGACCCAGTACTTC.

J is TRBJ1-2 and V is TRBV29-1; 7 bases are shared with TRBD1. In germline, CDR1 is SQVTM, CDR2 ANQGSEA. J lost 8 bases, V lost 6 bases, and 12 bases had no gene match. This CDR3 has 13 amino acids. CDR3 sequence: CSVRTGVSGGYTF. In nucleotides, the CDR3 is TGCAGCGTCCGGACAGGTGTCTCGGGAGGCTACACCTTC.